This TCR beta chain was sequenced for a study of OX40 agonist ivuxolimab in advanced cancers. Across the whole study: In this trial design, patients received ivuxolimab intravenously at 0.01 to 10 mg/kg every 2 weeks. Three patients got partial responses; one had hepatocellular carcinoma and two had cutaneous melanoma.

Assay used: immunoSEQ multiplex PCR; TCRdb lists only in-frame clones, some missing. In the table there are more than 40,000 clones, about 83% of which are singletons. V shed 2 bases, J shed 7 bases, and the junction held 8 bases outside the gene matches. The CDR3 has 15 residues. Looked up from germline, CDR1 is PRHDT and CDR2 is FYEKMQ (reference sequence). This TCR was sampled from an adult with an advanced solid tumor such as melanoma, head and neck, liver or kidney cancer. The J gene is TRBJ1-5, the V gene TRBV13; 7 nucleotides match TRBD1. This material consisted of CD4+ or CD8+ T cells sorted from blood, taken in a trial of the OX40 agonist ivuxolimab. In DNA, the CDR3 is TGTGCCAGCAGCTTACAAAAGGACAGGCTCCAGCCCCAGCATTTT. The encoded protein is CASSLQKDRLQPQHF. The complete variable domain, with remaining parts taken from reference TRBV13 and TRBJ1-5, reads AAGVIQSPRHLIKEKRETATLKCYPIPRHDTVYWYQQGPGQDPQFLISFYEKMQSDKGSIPDRFSAQQFSDYHSELNMSSLELGDSALYFCASSLQKDRLQPQHFGDGTRLSIL.